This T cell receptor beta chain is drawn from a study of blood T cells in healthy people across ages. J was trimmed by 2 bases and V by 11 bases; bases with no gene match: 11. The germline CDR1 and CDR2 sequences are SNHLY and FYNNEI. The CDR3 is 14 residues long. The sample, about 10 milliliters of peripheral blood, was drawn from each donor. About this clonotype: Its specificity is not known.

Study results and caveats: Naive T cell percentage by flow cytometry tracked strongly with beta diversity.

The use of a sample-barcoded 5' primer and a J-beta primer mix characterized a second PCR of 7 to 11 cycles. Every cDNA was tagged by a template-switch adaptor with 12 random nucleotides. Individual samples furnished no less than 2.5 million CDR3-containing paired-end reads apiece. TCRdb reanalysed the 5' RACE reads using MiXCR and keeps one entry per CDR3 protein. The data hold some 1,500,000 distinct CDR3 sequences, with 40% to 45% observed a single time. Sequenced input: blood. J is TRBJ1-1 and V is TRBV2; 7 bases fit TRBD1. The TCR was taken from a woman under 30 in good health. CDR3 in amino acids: CAPQAGGINTEAFF. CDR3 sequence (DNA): TGTGCCCCTCAGGCAGGGGGGATTAACACTGAAGCTTTCTTT.